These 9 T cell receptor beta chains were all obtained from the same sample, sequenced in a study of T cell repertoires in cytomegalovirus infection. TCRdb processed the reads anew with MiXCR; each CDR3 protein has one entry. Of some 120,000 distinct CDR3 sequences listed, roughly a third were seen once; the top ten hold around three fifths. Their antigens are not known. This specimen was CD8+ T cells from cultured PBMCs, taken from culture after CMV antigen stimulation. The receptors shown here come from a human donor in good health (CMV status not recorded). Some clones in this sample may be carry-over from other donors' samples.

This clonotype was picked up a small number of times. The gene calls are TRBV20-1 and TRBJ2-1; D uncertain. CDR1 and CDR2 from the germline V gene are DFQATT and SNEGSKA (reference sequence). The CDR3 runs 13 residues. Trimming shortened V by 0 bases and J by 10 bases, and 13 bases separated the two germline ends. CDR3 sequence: CSARDPAGMEQFF. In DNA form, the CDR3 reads TGCAGTGCTAGAGATCCTGCAGGCATGGAGCAGTTCTTC.

This CDR3 reads CASRHGGAYNEQFF. CDR3 nucleotide sequence: TGTGCCAGTAGGCACGGGGGGGCCTACAATGAGCAGTTCTTC. J is TRBJ2-1 and V is TRBV19; TRBD2 matches at 8 bases. Germline V CDR1 and CDR2: LNHDA, SQIVND (reference sequence). The CDR3 runs 14 residues. J lost 2 bases, V lost 6 bases, and 3 bases had no gene match.

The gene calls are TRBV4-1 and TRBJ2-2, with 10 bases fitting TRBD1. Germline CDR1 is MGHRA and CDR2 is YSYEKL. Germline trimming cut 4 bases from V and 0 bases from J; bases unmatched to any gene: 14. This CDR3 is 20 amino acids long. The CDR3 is CASSREGTGEVVANTGELFF. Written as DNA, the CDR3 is TGCGCCAGCAGCCGAGAAGGGACAGGGGAAGTGGTGGCGAACACCGGGGAGCTGTTTTTT.

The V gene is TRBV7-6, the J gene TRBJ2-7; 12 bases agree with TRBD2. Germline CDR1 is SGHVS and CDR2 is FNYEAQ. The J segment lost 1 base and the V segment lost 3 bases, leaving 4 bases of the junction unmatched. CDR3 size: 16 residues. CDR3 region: CASSFRTSGDSYEQYF. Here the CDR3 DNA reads TGTGCCAGCAGCTTCAGGACTAGCGGGGATTCCTACGAGCAGTACTTC.

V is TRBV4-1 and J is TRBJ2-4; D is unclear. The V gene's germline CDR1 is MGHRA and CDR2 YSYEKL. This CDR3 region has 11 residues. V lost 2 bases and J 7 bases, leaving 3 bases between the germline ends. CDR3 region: CASSQRNIQYF. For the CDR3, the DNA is TGCGCCAGCAGCCAAAGGAACATTCAGTACTTC.

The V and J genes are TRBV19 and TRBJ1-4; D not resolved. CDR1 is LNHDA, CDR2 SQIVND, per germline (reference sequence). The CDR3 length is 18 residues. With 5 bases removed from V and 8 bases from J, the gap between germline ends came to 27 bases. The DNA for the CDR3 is TGTGCCAGTAGTCCGCAGGACGGGCAGAGTAATGAAGAGGAAAAACTGTTTTTT. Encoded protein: CASSPQDGQSNEEEKLFF.

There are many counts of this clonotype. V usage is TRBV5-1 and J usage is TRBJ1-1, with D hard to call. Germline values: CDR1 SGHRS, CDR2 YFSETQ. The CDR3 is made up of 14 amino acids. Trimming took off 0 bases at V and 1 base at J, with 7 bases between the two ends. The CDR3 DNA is TGCGCCAGCAGCTTGGCTTCAGGGAACACTGAAGCTTTCTTT. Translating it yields CASSLASGNTEAFF.

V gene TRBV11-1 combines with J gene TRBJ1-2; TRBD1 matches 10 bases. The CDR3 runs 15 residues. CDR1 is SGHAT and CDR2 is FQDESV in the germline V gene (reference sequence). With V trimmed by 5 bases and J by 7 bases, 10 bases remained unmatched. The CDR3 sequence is CASSEDRGRRLGYTF. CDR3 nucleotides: TGTGCCAGCAGCGAAGACAGGGGGCGCCGTCTTGGCTACACCTTC.

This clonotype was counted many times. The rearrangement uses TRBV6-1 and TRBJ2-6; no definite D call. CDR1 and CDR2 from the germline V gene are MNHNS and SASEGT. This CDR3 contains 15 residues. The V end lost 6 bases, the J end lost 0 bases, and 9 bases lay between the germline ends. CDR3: CASSQEDSGANVLTF. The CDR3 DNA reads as TGTGCCAGCAGCCAAGAGGACTCTGGGGCCAACGTCCTGACTTTC.